The 19 T cell receptor beta chains listed next were all sequenced from one sample in a study of shared clonotypes between healthy human individuals (TCRdb year 2020). Library generation was performed with the immunoSEQ multiplex PCR assay. TCRdb holds this immuneACCESS table with in-frame rearrangements only. Some clones are missing; in checked studies, unresolved V genes explain under half, and the rest has no known cause. The sample contains about 680,000 clones, 74% of them found a single time. Clones ranked in the top ten supply roughly 1.7% of the sample. Sequencing was carried out using memory CD4+ T cells sorted from blood. The label giving this sample's cell subset or site can be read as: CD45RA-negative fraction. These receptors were taken from a woman between 25 and 40 years old in good health.

V is TRBV15 and J is TRBJ2-7, with TRBD1 matching over 9 bases. The CDR3 extends over 17 amino acids. Losses at the gene ends were 3 bases for V and 3 bases for J; bases not matched to a gene: 12. Per the germline V gene, CDR1 is LNHNV and CDR2 is YYDKDF (reference sequence). CDR3 in DNA: TGTGCCACCAGCAGGGACGCGACAGGGGGAGGGGTCTACGAGCAGTACTTC. Its protein product is CATSRDATGGGVYEQYF.

CDR3 sequence: CASKEIPGVTNEKLFF. CDR3 in DNA: TGTGCCAGCAAGGAGATTCCGGGAGTAACTAATGAAAAACTGTTTTTT. V usage is TRBV27 and J usage is TRBJ1-4, with D hard to call. The CDR3 loop spans 16 amino acids. CDR1 and CDR2 from the germline V gene are MNHEY and SMNVEV (reference sequence). Trimming removed 7 bases at V and 1 base at J, with 16 bases between.

This clone was seen only a few times. The chain links TRBV2 to TRBJ2-1; 14 bases map to TRBD2. Germline CDR1 and CDR2: SNHLY and FYNNEI. J lost 10 bases, V lost 6 bases, and 5 bases had no gene match. CDR3 size: 14 residues. CDR3 DNA: TGTGCCAGCAGCGGGACTAGCGGGAGTGGAGAGCAGTTCTTC. This codes for CASSGTSGSGEQFF.

This rearrangement joins TRBV18 to TRBJ1-5, with D possibly TRBD1 on 6 matching bases. CDR3 length: 17 residues. The ends were cut back, 1 base at V and 0 bases at J, with 13 bases in the middle. Germline V gene lookup returns CDR1 KGHSH and CDR2 LQKENI. In nucleotides, the CDR3 is TGTGCCAGCTCACCACGACAGGCTACGGATAGCAATCAGCCCCAGCATTTT. Encoded protein: CASSPRQATDSNQPQHF. Full variable domain (remainder filled in from reference TRBV18 and TRBJ1-5): NAGVMQNPRHLVRRRGQEARLRCSPMKGHSHVYWYRQLPEEGLKFMVYLQKENIIDESGMPKERFSAEFPKEGPSILRIQQVVRGDSAAYFCASSPRQATDSNQPQHFGDGTRLSIL.

The CDR3 loop reads CASSVDLMNTEAFF. Here the CDR3 DNA reads TGTGCCAGCAGCGTAGACCTTATGAACACTGAAGCTTTCTTT. The chain combines TRBV9 with TRBJ1-1; D is undetermined. The CDR3 is made up of 14 amino acids. The V and J ends lost 0 bases and 0 bases respectively, with 6 bases between them. Germline CDR1 is SGDLS and CDR2 is YYNGEE.

The chain carries TRBV5-1 and TRBJ1-2; possibly TRBD1 for D (5 bases). The V and J ends lost 7 bases and 9 bases respectively, with 25 bases between them. The germline V gene has CDR1 SGHRS and CDR2 YFSETQ. The CDR3 spans 15 residues. This CDR3 is CASSEGPGPQRRYTF. CDR3 sequence (DNA): TGCGCCAGCTCAGAGGGACCGGGCCCCCAGAGGCGCTACACCTTC.

Turning to this clone: This sample also contains other DNA sequences that code for the same CDR3. The chain recombines TRBV7-2 with TRBJ2-1; weak D call: TRBD2 (7 bases). The CDR3 sequence is 17 residues long. V was pared by 1 base and J by 3 bases, with 16 bases between. CDR1 SGHTA and CDR2 FQGNSA come from the germline V gene. The CDR3 DNA reads TGTGCCAGCAGCTTAGGACGGGGGGCTAGCGGCTACAATGAGCAGTTCTTC. Translated: CASSLGRGASGYNEQFF. The full variable domain, with the rest looked up from reference TRBV7-2 and TRBJ2-1, is GAGVSQSPSNKVTEKGKDVELRCDPISGHTALYWYRQSLGQGLEFLIYFQGNSAPDKSGLPSDRFSAERTGGSVSTLTIQRTQQEDSAVYLCASSLGRGASGYNEQFFGPGTRLTVL.

On this clone: The same CDR3 also results from other DNA sequences found in this sample. The rearrangement uses TRBV19 and TRBJ2-7; D not certain. Trimming left V 3 bases short and J 4 bases short, with 4 bases between. CDR3 length equals 11 residues. The V gene's germline CDR1 is LNHDA and CDR2 SQIVND (reference sequence). The CDR3 sequence is CASSIGYEQYF. The CDR3 nucleotides are TGTGCCAGTAGTATTGGGTACGAGCAGTACTTC.

This clone was counted a single time. V is TRBV29-1 and J is TRBJ2-1, with D maybe TRBD2 (7 bases). This CDR3 spans 17 amino acids. CDR1 and CDR2 from the germline V gene are SQVTM and ANQGSEA. Deletions cut 7 bases from V and 0 bases from J, with 22 bases between. Here the CDR3 reads CSAEGGRAPRSYNEQFF. CDR3 DNA: TGCAGCGCCGAGGGGGGGAGGGCCCCTCGCTCCTACAATGAGCAGTTCTTC.

This chain uses TRBV5-1 with TRBJ2-7, with TRBD2 matching 11 bases. The length of the CDR3 is 15 residues. V was clipped by 4 bases and J by 7 bases; unmatched bases: 10. CDR1 is SGHRS and CDR2 is YFSETQ in the germline V gene. CDR3 coding DNA: TGCGCCAGCAGCCCGGTAGCGGGAGGGCCGGAAGAGCAGTACTTC. The encoded protein is CASSPVAGGPEEQYF.

This clone has a handful of counts. This sequence joins TRBV7-3 and TRBJ1-4; D is undetermined. V was cut by 1 base and J by 13 bases, with 13 bases left in between. CDR1 SGHTA and CDR2 FQGTGA come from the germline V gene. This CDR3 region has 13 residues. The CDR3 reads CASSLNRQSPLFF. The CDR3 nucleotides read TGTGCCAGCAGCTTAAATAGACAAAGCCCACTGTTTTTT. The full variable domain, in which reference TRBV7-3 and TRBJ1-4 provide the parts outside the CDR3, is GAGVSQTPSNKVTEKGKYVELRCDPISGHTALYWYRQSLGQGPEFLIYFQGTGAADDSGLPNDRFFAVRPEGSVSTLKIQRTERGDSAVYLCASSLNRQSPLFFGSGTQLSVL.

The chain is built from TRBV28 and TRBJ2-7; TRBD1 matches 8 bases. The germline V gene has CDR1 MDHEN and CDR2 SYDVKM. The CDR3 spans 16 residues. The V segment lost 1 base and the J segment 6 bases; nucleotides outside the gene matches: 11. DNA for the CDR3: TGTGCCAGCAGTTTATCTCCACGGACAGGGTCACGCGAGCAGTACTTC. It specifies CASSLSPRTGSREQYF.

The chain combines TRBV19 with TRBJ1-2; no clear D gene. The germline V and J ends were trimmed by 4 bases and 2 bases, with 5 bases remaining between them. CDR1 LNHDA and CDR2 SQIVND come from the germline V gene (reference sequence). The CDR3 is 12 amino acids. The CDR3 DNA is TGTGCCAGTAGTAACAGAAACTATGGCTACACCTTC. As protein: CASSNRNYGYTF.

This rearrangement joins TRBV7-9 to TRBJ1-1, with D unresolved. CDR1 is SEHNR and CDR2 is FQNEAQ in the germline V gene (reference sequence). Trimming took off 1 base at V and 4 bases at J, with 7 bases between the two ends. CDR3 size: 13 residues. This CDR3 is CASSLGQSTEAFF. CDR3 bases: TGTGCCAGCAGCTTAGGGCAGTCCACTGAAGCTTTCTTT.

This clone occurred once. The J gene is TRBJ2-2, the V gene TRBV4-1, with D unresolved. This CDR3 comprises 15 residues. The V gene lost 6 bases and the J gene lost 0 bases, with 11 bases spanning the gap. CDR1 MGHRA and CDR2 YSYEKL come from the germline V gene. The CDR3 DNA reads TGCGCCAGCAGAGTTTTAGGGTCGAACACCGGGGAGCTGTTTTTT. Protein product: CASRVLGSNTGELFF.

In this sample, this clone turned up a few times. The genes are TRBV29-1 and TRBJ2-3; 10 bases agree with TRBD2. The J segment lost 4 bases and the V segment lost 4 bases, leaving 11 bases of the junction unmatched. The CDR3 has 16 residues. Germline CDR1 SQVTM, CDR2 ANQGSEA. In DNA form, the CDR3 reads TGCAGCGTTGCACGACGGGCTAGCGGGAGTTCAGATACGCAGTATTTT. Protein: CSVARRASGSSDTQYF.

This sequence joins TRBV5-4 and TRBJ1-2; the D gene is possibly TRBD1 (6 bases). CDR3 size: 16 residues. Trimming stripped 3 bases from V and 7 bases from J, with 22 bases between. Germline V gene data show CDR1 as SGHNT and CDR2 as YYREEE (reference sequence). The CDR3 is CASSSDSNRAPFGYTF. For the CDR3, the DNA is TGTGCCAGCAGCTCCGATTCGAACAGGGCCCCCTTTGGCTACACCTTC.

The chain joins TRBV10-3 to TRBJ1-2; the match to TRBD1 covers 11 bases. Unmatched junction bases numbered 3, after V lost 7 bases and J lost 2 bases. The CDR3 spans 14 residues. CDR1 ENHRY and CDR2 SYGVKD come from the germline V gene. As DNA, the CDR3 is TGTGCCATCAACGGACAGGGGGCAAACTATGGCTACACCTTC. It is translated as CAINGQGANYGYTF.

The V gene is TRBV2, the J gene TRBJ2-3, with 7 bases lining up with TRBD2. The CDR3 runs 14 residues. J was trimmed by 2 bases and V by 6 bases; bases with no gene match: 5. Germline CDR1 reads SNHLY; CDR2 reads FYNNEI. The CDR3 DNA reads TGTGCCAGCAGCCGACTAGCTTTCACAGATACGCAGTATTTT. This codes for CASSRLAFTDTQYF.